This T cell receptor beta chain emerged from a study of tumor-infiltrating lymphocytes in primary liver carcinoma. Findings of the study overall: A significantly higher top-250-clone fraction was found in tumors than in blood (p = 0.039).

For this clonotype: Its antigen is unidentified. One end of the junction fails to match germline, which may point to a read error.

The investigators made TCR beta cDNA from 500 ng total RNA, using a constant-region primer. Library construction for TCR beta comprised three nested multiplex PCR rounds performed with slightly modified ARM-PCR. TRBV1-TRBV30 forward primers and a C-beta reverse primer were used in the first two PCR rounds, which each ran for about 10 cycles. Using its own MiXCR run on the multiplex PCR reads, TCRdb lists one record per CDR3 protein. The data hold approximately 190,000 distinct CDR3 sequences, with around 85% observed a single time. The source material, 20-30 mg of unsorted bulk tissue, was used to co-extract RNA and DNA. Surgeons resected the patients' primary liver carcinomas. CDR1 and CDR2 (germline): MNHNS, SASEGT. The CDR3 length is 15 residues.

The V gene is TRBV6-1, the J gene TRBJ2-6; D is possibly TRBD1 (5 bases). Input material: tumor tissue from primary liver carcinoma. This TCR came from a middle-aged man with primary liver carcinoma and hepatitis B virus infection. In DNA form, the CDR3 reads TGTGCCAGCAGTGAAGGGGTAGATGGGGCCAACGTCGTGACTTTC. Translated: CASSEGVDGANVVTF.